These 16 T cell receptor beta chains originate from one sample sequenced in a study of cytomegalovirus exposure and HLA in healthy donors. Amplification used 60 Vbeta primers and 13 Jbeta primers. Sequenced by immunoSEQ multiplex PCR; TCRdb stores in-frame clones only, minus some. The sample has fewer than 120,000 clones, more than 65% seen once. The specimen was PBMCs. The receptors stem from a man aged 25-45 years in good health and CMV-seropositive.

The V gene is TRBV7-2, the J gene TRBJ2-3; D unclear. The CDR3 has 12 amino acids. The V gene's germline CDR1 is SGHTA and CDR2 FQGNSA. Trimming took off 3 bases at V and 5 bases at J, with 6 bases between the two ends. As DNA, the CDR3 is TGTGCCAGCAGCTTTCATTTAGATACGCAGTATTTT. Translated, it gives CASSFHLDTQYF.

This clone came up a few times. CDR3 DNA sequence: TGTGCCAGCAGTTCCGGCGGGGGGGCAGCAGATACGCAGTATTTT. Encoded protein: CASSSGGGAADTQYF. The chain is built from TRBV6-5 and TRBJ2-3; 9 bases align to TRBD2. Losses at the gene ends were 4 bases for V and 4 bases for J; bases not matched to a gene: 6. Per the germline V gene, CDR1 is MNHEY and CDR2 is SVGAGI. This CDR3 has 15 amino acids.

This chain links TRBV6-1 with TRBJ2-7, with 8 nucleotides matching TRBD2. The trim removed 6 bases at V and 4 bases at J, leaving 5 bases unmatched. Germline CDR1 is MNHNS and CDR2 is SASEGT. The CDR3 totals 13 residues. The CDR3 DNA is TGTGCCAGCAGCGGGACTAGTGATTACGAGCAGTACTTC. Its translation: CASSGTSDYEQYF.

The genes are TRBV10-2 and TRBJ1-1; a weak D match, TRBD1 (5 bases). This CDR3 has 13 amino acids. The germline V and J ends were trimmed by 4 bases and 2 bases, with 8 bases remaining between them. The germline V gene has CDR1 WSHSY and CDR2 SAAADI. The CDR3 sequence is CASSAGVNTEAFF. CDR3 nucleotide sequence: TGCGCCAGCAGTGCGGGGGTAAACACTGAAGCTTTCTTT.

The chain joins TRBV5-8 to TRBJ1-1; D call uncertain. Trimming took off 2 bases at V and 0 bases at J, with 5 bases between the two ends. CDR3 length: 13 residues. Looked up from germline, CDR1 is SGHTS and CDR2 is YDEGEE. The CDR3 DNA reads as TGTGCCAGCAGCTTTGGCATGAACACTGAAGCTTTCTTT. It specifies CASSFGMNTEAFF.

Concerning this clone: One end of the junction fails to match germline, which may point to a read error. The chain has TRBV14 and TRBJ2-2, with TRBD2 as a possible D gene (6 bases). The length of the CDR3 is 16 residues. Germline CDR1 reads SGHDN; CDR2 reads FVKESK. In DNA, the CDR3 is TGTGCCAGCAGCCAAGAGGGGGGATCCGAACACCGGGGAGCTGTTTTT. Translated, it gives CASSQEGGSEHRGAVF.

The chain combines TRBV29-1 with TRBJ2-1, with 12 bases identical to TRBD2. CDR1 is SQVTM, CDR2 ANQGSEA, per germline. The CDR3 covers 15 residues. Trimming took 5 bases from V and 6 from J; bases not matched to a gene: 8. This CDR3 is CSVKRTSGVGNEQFF. In DNA form, the CDR3 reads TGCAGCGTTAAACGGACTAGCGGGGTTGGCAATGAGCAGTTCTTC.

The chain joins TRBV12-5 to TRBJ2-5, with 7 positions matching TRBD2. Germline trimming cut 0 bases from V and 6 bases from J; bases unmatched to any gene: 7. This CDR3 is 15 amino acids long. The germline V gene has CDR1 LGHNT and CDR2 FRNRAP. The CDR3 nucleotides read TGTGCTAGTGGTTTGGTGACTAGCCGAGGTAAGACCCAGTACTTC. Protein product: CASGLVTSRGKTQYF.

This chain connects TRBV27 to TRBJ2-7; TRBD1 agrees at 8 bases. CDR1 is MNHEY, CDR2 SMNVEV, per germline (reference sequence). The CDR3 totals 14 residues. The trim removed 0 bases at V and 6 bases at J, leaving 4 bases unmatched. The CDR3 DNA follows: TGTGCCAGCAGTTTATCGGGACAGGCGGGCGAGCAGTACTTC. It yields the protein CASSLSGQAGEQYF.

This CDR3 reads CASAYLDSQNTEAFF. The CDR3 DNA follows: TGCGCCAGCGCCTATCTGGACAGCCAGAACACTGAAGCTTTCTTT. The rearrangement links TRBV5-1 to TRBJ1-1; D might be TRBD1 (6 bases). Deletions cut 7 bases from V and 1 base from J, with 17 bases between. The germline gives CDR1 SGHRS, CDR2 YFSETQ. This CDR3 comprises 15 residues.

The rearrangement joins TRBV27 to TRBJ1-2; D is ambiguous. The length of the CDR3 is 13 residues. V was pared by 3 bases and J by 2 bases, with 7 bases between. CDR1 is MNHEY and CDR2 is SMNVEV in the germline V gene (reference sequence). CDR3 DNA sequence: TGTGCCAGCAGTTTTGAGGGAAACTATGGCTACACCTTC. Residues: CASSFEGNYGYTF.

The J gene is TRBJ2-3, the V gene TRBV5-5, with D possibly matching TRBD1 (6 bases). V was trimmed by 4 bases and J by 1 base, leaving 19 bases between them. CDR1 SGHKS and CDR2 YYEKEE come from the germline V gene (reference sequence). The CDR3 runs to 17 residues. CDR3 sequence: CASSAFPRGRGTDTQYF. The CDR3 coding sequence is TGTGCCAGCAGCGCCTTTCCCAGGGGCCGTGGCACAGATACGCAGTATTTT.

This clone was found a few times. The V call is TRBV5-6, the J call TRBJ2-7; 7 nucleotides match TRBD2. Germline V gene data show CDR1 as SGHDT and CDR2 as YYEEEE. The V gene end was trimmed by 3 bases and the J gene end by 3 bases; junction bases not matched to a gene: 6. The CDR3 is 14 amino acids. The DNA of the CDR3 is TGTGCCAGCAGCTGGGAGGGACGGCACTACGAGCAGTACTTC. It yields the protein CASSWEGRHYEQYF.

This rearrangement joins TRBV4-1 to TRBJ2-1; 7 bases align to TRBD2. This CDR3 comprises 14 residues. Losses at the gene ends were 2 bases for V and 9 bases for J; bases not matched to a gene: 7. In germline, CDR1 is MGHRA, CDR2 YSYEKL. Here the CDR3 DNA reads TGCGCCAGCAGCCAACGGGAGGAGGTTAGTGAGCAGTTCTTC. It yields the protein CASSQREEVSEQFF.

V is TRBV7-8 and J is TRBJ1-5; D gene ambiguous. Germline assignment: CDR1 SGHVS and CDR2 FQNEAQ. The CDR3 sequence is 12 residues long. Trimming cost V 5 bases and J 7 bases, with 9 bases left between them. Here the CDR3 reads CASSHRGQPQHF. In DNA, the CDR3 is TGTGCCAGCAGCCACCGAGGACAGCCCCAGCATTTT.

The chain has TRBV28 and TRBJ2-3; TRBD2 aligns across 16 bases. The CDR3 runs 16 residues. Germline CDR1 reads MDHEN; CDR2 reads SYDVKM. V gave up 5 bases and J gave up 8 bases; unmatched junction bases: 7. The CDR3 here is CASSPLGLAGGSTQYF. CDR3 DNA: TGTGCCAGCAGTCCTCTGGGACTAGCGGGGGGGAGTACGCAGTATTTT.